The 8 T cell receptor beta chains below come from one sample, sequenced in a study of OX40 agonist ivuxolimab in advanced cancers. TCRdb keeps only in-frame clones here, not all; method: immunoSEQ multiplex PCR. The data show roughly 83,000 clones, with roughly nine tenths seen just once and more than 7% held by the top ten. This material consisted of CD4+ or CD8+ T cells sorted from blood, taken in a trial of the OX40 agonist ivuxolimab. Receptors originate from an adult with an advanced solid tumor such as melanoma, head and neck, liver or kidney cancer.

This chain connects TRBV25-1 to TRBJ2-2; a weak D match, TRBD2 (6 bases). The CDR3 totals 15 residues. The V and J ends lost 1 base and 6 bases respectively, with 12 bases between them. Germline CDR1 MGHDK, CDR2 SYGVNS. The CDR3 loop is CASSEFSGPAGELFF. The CDR3 DNA sequence: TGTGCCAGCAGTGAATTCAGCGGGCCGGCCGGGGAGCTGTTTTTT.

The gene calls are TRBV19 and TRBJ2-1, with TRBD2 as a possible D gene (5 bases). The CDR3 is 13 residues long. Trimming removed 7 bases at V and 1 base at J, with 8 bases between. The germline CDR1 and CDR2 sequences are LNHDA and SQIVND (reference sequence). The CDR3 nucleotides read TGTGCCAGTAAGGACTCATCCTACAATGAGCAGTTCTTC. Translated, it gives CASKDSSYNEQFF.

The chain is built from TRBV6-5 and TRBJ2-7; 9 bases map to TRBD1. The germline V gene encodes CDR1 MNHEY and CDR2 SVGAGI. The length of the CDR3 is 13 residues. J lost 6 bases, V lost 6 bases, and 6 bases had no gene match. Written as DNA, the CDR3 is TGTGCCAGCAGGGATACAGGGGGCGGCGAGCAGTACGTC. Amino acid sequence: CASRDTGGGEQYV.

The V and J genes are TRBV27 and TRBJ1-4, with D possibly TRBD1 on 6 matching bases. The CDR3 has 15 amino acids. Germline CDR1 MNHEY, CDR2 SMNVEV (reference sequence). V lost 4 bases, J lost 7 bases, and 16 bases lay in between. DNA of the CDR3: TGTGCCAGCAGTTCCTGGGGCAGGGGAGGTGAAAAACTGTTTTTT. Its translation is CASSSWGRGGEKLFF.

The chain recombines TRBV30 with TRBJ1-4, with a possible D match to TRBD1 (6 bases). The CDR3 contains 14 residues. Germline CDR1 is GTSNPN and CDR2 is SVGIG (reference sequence). Between the trimmed V and J ends, which lost 0 bases and 8 bases, there was a span of 13 bases. The CDR3 region has the DNA TGTGCCTGGAGTGTTCCGGGGGCCAGGGAAAAACTGTTTTTT. It specifies CAWSVPGAREKLFF. Complete variable domain (other parts from reference TRBV30 and TRBJ1-4): SQTIHQWPATLVQPVGSPLSLECTVEGTSNPNLYWYRQAAGRGLQLLFYSVGIGQISSEVPQNLSASRPQDRQFILSSKKLLLSDSGFYLCAWSVPGAREKLFFGSGTQLSVL.

The chain employs TRBV4-1 and TRBJ2-1; no definite D call. The germline V gene encodes CDR1 MGHRA and CDR2 YSYEKL. V was pared by 0 bases and J by 8 bases, with 5 bases between. This CDR3 region has 12 residues. The CDR3 sequence is CASSQDSDEQFF. CDR3 bases: TGCGCCAGCAGCCAAGACTCAGATGAGCAGTTCTTC.

This clone has a handful of counts. The chain employs TRBV7-8 and TRBJ2-1; 11 bases align to TRBD2. CDR3 length: 14 residues. V lost 5 bases, J lost 5 bases, and 2 bases stayed unmatched. In germline, CDR1 is SGHVS, CDR2 FQNEAQ. The CDR3 loop reads CASSGGLADNEQFF. The CDR3 DNA sequence: TGTGCCAGCAGCGGGGGACTAGCGGACAATGAGCAGTTCTTC.

The gene calls are TRBV28 and TRBJ2-6; 7 nucleotides agree with TRBD1. Germline V lookup: CDR1 MDHEN, CDR2 SYDVKM. The CDR3 covers 20 residues. After removal of 6 bases from V and 0 bases from J, the junction contained 17 bases not matched to a gene. The CDR3 region is CASSSHKLTGQPSGANVLTF. The CDR3 DNA is TGTGCCAGCAGCTCGCATAAATTGACGGGACAGCCCTCTGGGGCCAACGTCCTGACTTTC.